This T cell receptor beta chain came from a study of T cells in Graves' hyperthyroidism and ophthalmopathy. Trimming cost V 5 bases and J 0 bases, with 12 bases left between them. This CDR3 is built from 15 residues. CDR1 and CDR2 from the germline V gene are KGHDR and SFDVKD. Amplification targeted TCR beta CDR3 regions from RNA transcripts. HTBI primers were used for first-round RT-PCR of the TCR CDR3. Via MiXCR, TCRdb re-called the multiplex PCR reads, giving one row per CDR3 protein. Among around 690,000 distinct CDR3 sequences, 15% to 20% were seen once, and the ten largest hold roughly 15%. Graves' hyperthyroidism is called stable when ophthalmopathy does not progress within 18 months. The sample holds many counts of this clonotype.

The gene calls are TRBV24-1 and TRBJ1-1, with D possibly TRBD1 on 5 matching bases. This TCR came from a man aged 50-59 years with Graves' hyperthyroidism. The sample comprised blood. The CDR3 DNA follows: TGTGCCACCAGTGTTGGAGCAGGGCTGAACACTGAAGCTTTCTTT. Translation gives CATSVGAGLNTEAFF.